What follows are 4 T cell receptor beta chains derived from one specimen sequenced in a study of cytomegalovirus exposure and HLA in healthy donors. The PCR employed 60 Vbeta primers together with 13 Jbeta primers. TCRdb's copy holds only in-frame clones and misses some; the assay was immunoSEQ multiplex PCR. The sample lists 140,000 or so clones, over 75% occurring once. The source material was PBMCs. The receptors stem from a young woman in good health and CMV-seronegative.

CDR3 residues: CASSPRGLHSYEQYF. CDR3 bases: TGTGCCAGCAGCCCTCGTGGGCTCCACTCCTACGAGCAGTACTTC. This sequence joins TRBV9 and TRBJ2-5; no reliable D call. The J call is uncertain, as TRBJ2-7 better fits the DNA end. The CDR3 covers 15 residues. Germline CDR1 is SGDLS and CDR2 is YYNGEE.

V gene TRBV30 combines with J gene TRBJ2-6; the match to TRBD1 covers 8 bases. Unmatched junction bases numbered 3, after V lost 2 bases and J lost 0 bases. In germline, CDR1 is GTSNPN, CDR2 SVGIG (reference sequence). The CDR3 is 16 amino acids. CDR3 residues: CAWSRQGASGANVLTF. The CDR3 DNA reads as TGTGCCTGGAGTCGGCAGGGGGCCTCTGGGGCCAACGTCCTGACTTTC.

This chain connects TRBV7-2 to TRBJ1-2, with TRBD1 as a possible D gene (5 bases). There are 15 residues in the CDR3. V shed 1 base and J shed 5 bases, with 14 bases lying between them. The germline CDR1 and CDR2 sequences are SGHTA and FQGNSA. The CDR3: CASSLDSGGGYGYTF. The CDR3 nucleotides are TGTGCCAGCAGCTTAGATTCCGGGGGAGGTTATGGCTACACCTTC.

The table lists this clone with a few counts. The same CDR3 is also encoded by other DNA sequences in this sample. V usage is TRBV30 and J usage is TRBJ2-5; tentatively, D is TRBD1 (6 bases). Germline V gene data show CDR1 as GTSNPN and CDR2 as SVGIG (reference sequence). Trimming removed 5 bases from V and 3 bases from J, with 13 bases in between. The CDR3 sequence is 13 residues long. The chain's CDR3 is CAWSGQRKETQYF. DNA of the CDR3: TGTGCCTGGTCGGGACAACGCAAAGAGACCCAGTACTTC.